One T cell receptor (beta chain) is described in this entry. Its specificity is not known. This entry belongs to a study of T cell repertoires in cytomegalovirus infection. Across the whole study: Both CMV infection and a matching HLA type were indicated by public TCR beta signatures.

Trimming removed 1 base from V and 11 bases from J, with 9 bases in between. The CDR3 runs to 12 residues. Germline V gives CDR1 SEHNR, CDR2 FQNEAQ (reference sequence). Each CDR3 protein is one row after TCRdb ran MiXCR on the reads. The sample comprises approximately 910,000 distinct CDR3 sequences, roughly 30% of which are singletons, and roughly an eighth rests with the top ten. The TCR was taken from a human donor in good health (CMV status not recorded). Some clones in this sample may be carry-over from other donors' samples. Sample: cultured CD8+ T cells from PBMCs, taken from culture after CMV antigen stimulation. The gene calls are TRBV7-9 and TRBJ1-5; D remains ambiguous. The CDR3 DNA follows: TGTGCCAGCAGCTTAGAGTTGGAGACCCAGCATTTT. This codes for CASSLELETQHF. Based on the CDR3 plus reference TRBV7-9 and TRBJ1-5, the full variable domain is DTGVSQNPRHKITKRGQNVTFRCDPISEHNRLYWYRQTLGQGPEFLTYFQNEAQLEKSRLLSDRFSAERPKGSFSTLEIQRTEQGDSAMYLCASSLELETQHFGDGTRLSIL.